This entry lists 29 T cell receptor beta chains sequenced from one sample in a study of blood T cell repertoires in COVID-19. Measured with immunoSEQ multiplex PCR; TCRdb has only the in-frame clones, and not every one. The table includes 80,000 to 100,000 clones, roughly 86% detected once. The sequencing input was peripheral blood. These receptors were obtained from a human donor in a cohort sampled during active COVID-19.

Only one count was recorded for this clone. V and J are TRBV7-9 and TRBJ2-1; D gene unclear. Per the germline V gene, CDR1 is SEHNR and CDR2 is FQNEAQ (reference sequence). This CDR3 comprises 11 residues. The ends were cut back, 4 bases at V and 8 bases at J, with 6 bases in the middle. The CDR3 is CASSSRDEQFF. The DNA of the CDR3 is TGTGCCAGCAGCTCCCGGGATGAGCAGTTCTTC.

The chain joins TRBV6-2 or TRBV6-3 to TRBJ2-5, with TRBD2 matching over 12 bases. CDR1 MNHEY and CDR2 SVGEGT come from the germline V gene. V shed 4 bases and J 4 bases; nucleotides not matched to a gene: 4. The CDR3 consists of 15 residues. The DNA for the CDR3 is TGTGCCAGCAGTTCTCTAGCGGGAGGGGGAGAGACCCAGTACTTC. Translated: CASSSLAGGGETQYF.

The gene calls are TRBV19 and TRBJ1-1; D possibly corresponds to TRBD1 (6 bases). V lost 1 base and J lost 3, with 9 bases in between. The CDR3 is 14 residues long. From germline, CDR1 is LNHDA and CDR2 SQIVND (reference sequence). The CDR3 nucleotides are TGTGCCAGTAGTATAGTCGCAGGGGACACTGAAGCTTTCTTT. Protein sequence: CASSIVAGDTEAFF.

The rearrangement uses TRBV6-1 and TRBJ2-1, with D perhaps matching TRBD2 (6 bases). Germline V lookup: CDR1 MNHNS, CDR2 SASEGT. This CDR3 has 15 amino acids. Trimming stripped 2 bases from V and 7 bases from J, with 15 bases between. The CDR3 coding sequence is TGTGCCAGCAGTGAACCCGGGAGTGCCCGGAATGAGCAGTTCTTC. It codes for CASSEPGSARNEQFF.

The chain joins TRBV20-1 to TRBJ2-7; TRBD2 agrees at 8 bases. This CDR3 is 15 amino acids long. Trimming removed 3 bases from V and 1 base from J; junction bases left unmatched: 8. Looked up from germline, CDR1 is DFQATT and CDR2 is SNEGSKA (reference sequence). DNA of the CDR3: TGCAGTGCTAGTGACAGCACTAGCGGATCCTACGAGCAGTACTTC. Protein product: CSASDSTSGSYEQYF.

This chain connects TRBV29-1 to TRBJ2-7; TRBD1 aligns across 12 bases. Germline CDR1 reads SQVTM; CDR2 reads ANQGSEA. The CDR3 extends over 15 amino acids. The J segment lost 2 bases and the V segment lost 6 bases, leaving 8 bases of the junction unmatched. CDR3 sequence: CSVVGQGALPYEQYF. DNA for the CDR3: TGCAGCGTGGTGGGACAGGGGGCACTACCCTACGAGCAGTACTTC.

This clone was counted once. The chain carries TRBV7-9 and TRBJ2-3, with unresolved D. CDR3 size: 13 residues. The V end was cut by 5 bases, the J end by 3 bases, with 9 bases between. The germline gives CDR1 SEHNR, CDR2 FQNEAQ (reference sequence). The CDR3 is CASSPSVTDTQYF. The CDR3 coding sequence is TGTGCCAGCAGCCCGTCGGTGACAGATACGCAGTATTTT.

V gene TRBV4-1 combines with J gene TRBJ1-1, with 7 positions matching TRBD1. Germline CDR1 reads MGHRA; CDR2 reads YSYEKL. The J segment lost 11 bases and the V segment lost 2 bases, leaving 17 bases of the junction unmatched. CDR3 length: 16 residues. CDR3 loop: CASSQSDMGAQGDAFF. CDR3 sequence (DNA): TGCGCCAGCAGCCAATCCGATATGGGGGCGCAGGGGGACGCTTTCTTT.

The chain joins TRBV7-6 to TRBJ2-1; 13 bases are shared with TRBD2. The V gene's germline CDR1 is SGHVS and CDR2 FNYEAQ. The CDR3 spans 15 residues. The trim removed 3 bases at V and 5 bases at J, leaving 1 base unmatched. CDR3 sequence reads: CASSLGLAGNNEQFF. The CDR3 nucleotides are TGTGCCAGCAGCTTGGGACTAGCGGGAAACAATGAGCAGTTCTTC.

The CDR3 bases are TGTGCCAGCCGAATACCGGGTTTCCAAGAGACCCAGTACTTC. It yields the protein CASRIPGFQETQYF. The rearrangement joins TRBV6-5 to TRBJ2-5; the D is unclear. V gave up 8 bases and J gave up 1 base, with 14 bases separating them. The CDR3 loop spans 14 amino acids. Germline V gene sequence: CDR1 MNHEY, CDR2 SVGAGI.

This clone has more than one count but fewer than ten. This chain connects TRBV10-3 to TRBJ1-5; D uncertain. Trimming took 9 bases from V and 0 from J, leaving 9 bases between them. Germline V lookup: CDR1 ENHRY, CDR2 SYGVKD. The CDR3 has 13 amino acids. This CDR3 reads CAIRGDSNQPQHF. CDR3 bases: TGTGCCATTCGGGGTGATAGCAATCAGCCCCAGCATTTT.

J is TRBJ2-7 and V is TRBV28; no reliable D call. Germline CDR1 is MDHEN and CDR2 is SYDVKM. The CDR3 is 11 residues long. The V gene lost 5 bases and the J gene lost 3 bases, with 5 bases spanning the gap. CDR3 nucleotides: TGTGCCAGCAGTGAACTCTACGAGCAGTACTTC. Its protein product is CASSELYEQYF. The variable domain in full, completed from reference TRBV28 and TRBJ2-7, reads DVKVTQSSRYLVKRTGEKVFLECVQDMDHENMFWYRQDPGLGLRLIYFSYDVKMKEKGDIPEGYSVSREKKERFSLILESASTNQTSMYLCASSELYEQYFGPGTRLTVT.

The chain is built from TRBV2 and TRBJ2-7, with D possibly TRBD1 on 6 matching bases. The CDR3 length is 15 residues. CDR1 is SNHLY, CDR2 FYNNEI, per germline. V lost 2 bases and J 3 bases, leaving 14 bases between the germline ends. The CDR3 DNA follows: TGTGCCAGCAGTGAATCAGCCAGGGGCGGCTACGAGCAGTACTTC. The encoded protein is CASSESARGGYEQYF.

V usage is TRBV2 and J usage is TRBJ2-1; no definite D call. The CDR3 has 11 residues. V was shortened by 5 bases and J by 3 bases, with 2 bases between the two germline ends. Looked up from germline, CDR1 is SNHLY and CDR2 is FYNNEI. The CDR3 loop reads CASSLYNEQFF. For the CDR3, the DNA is TGTGCCAGCAGTCTCTACAATGAGCAGTTCTTC.

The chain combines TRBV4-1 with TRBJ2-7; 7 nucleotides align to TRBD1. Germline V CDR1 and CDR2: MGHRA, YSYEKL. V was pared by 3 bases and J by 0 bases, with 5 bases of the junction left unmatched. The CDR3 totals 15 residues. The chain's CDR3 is CASSQGTASSYEQYF. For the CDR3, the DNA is TGCGCCAGCAGCCAGGGGACAGCGAGCTCCTACGAGCAGTACTTC.

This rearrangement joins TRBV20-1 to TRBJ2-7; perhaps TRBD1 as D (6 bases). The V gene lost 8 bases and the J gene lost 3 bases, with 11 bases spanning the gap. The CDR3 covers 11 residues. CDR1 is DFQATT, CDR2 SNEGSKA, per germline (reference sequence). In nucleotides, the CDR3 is TGCAGTACTTCACAGGGCTACGAGCAGTACTTC. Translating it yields CSTSQGYEQYF.

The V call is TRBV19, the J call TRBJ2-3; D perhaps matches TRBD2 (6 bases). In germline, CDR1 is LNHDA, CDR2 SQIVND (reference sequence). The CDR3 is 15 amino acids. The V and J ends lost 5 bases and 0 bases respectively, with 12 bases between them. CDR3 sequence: CASSRLSGSTDTQYF. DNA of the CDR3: TGTGCCAGTAGTCGGCTCAGCGGGAGCACAGATACGCAGTATTTT.

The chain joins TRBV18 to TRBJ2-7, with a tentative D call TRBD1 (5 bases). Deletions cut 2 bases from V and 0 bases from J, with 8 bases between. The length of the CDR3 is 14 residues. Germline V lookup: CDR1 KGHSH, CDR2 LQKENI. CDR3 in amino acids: CASSPRQSSYEQYF. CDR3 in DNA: TGTGCCAGCTCACCAAGACAGAGCTCCTACGAGCAGTACTTC.

CDR3 sequence: CASSSDSSPPYGYTF. The CDR3 DNA follows: TGTGCCAGCAGCTCTGACAGCTCCCCTCCCTATGGCTACACCTTC. The rearrangement links TRBV5-4 to TRBJ1-2; possibly TRBD1 for D (5 bases). This CDR3 spans 15 amino acids. Trimming left V 3 bases short and J 4 bases short, with 16 bases between. Germline lookup yields CDR1 SGHNT and CDR2 YYREEE (reference sequence).

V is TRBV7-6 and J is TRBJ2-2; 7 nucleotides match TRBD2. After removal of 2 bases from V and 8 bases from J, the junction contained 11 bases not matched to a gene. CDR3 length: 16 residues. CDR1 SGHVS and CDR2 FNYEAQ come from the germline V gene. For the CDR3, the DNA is TGTGCCAGCAGCTTAAATGGAGGGAGGGCCGTGGGGGAGCTGTTTTTT. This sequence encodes CASSLNGGRAVGELFF.

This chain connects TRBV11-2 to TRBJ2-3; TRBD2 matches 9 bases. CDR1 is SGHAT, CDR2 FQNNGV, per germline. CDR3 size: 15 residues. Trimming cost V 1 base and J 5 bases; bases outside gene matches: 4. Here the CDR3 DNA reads TGTGCCAGCAGCTTAGGCCTAGCGGGGAGAGATACGCAGTATTTT. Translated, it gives CASSLGLAGRDTQYF.

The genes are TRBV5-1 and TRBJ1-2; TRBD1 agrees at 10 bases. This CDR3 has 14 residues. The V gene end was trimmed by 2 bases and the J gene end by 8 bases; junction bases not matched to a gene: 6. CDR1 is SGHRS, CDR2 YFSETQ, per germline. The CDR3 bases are TGCGCCAGCAGCTTCGACAGGGGGCGCGAAGGCTACACCTTC. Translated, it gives CASSFDRGREGYTF.

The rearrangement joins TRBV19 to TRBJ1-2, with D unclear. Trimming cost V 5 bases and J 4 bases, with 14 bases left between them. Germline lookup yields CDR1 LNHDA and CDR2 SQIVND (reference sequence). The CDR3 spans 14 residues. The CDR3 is CASSFRTARYGYTF. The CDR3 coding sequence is TGTGCCAGTAGTTTTCGGACTGCACGCTATGGCTACACCTTC.

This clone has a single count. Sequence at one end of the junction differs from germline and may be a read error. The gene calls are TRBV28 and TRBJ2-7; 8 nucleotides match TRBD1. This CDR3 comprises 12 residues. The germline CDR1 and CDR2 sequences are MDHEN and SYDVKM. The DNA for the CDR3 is TGTGCCAGCAGTTTATCTCCGGACAGGGCAAACTTC. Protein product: CASSLSPDRANF.

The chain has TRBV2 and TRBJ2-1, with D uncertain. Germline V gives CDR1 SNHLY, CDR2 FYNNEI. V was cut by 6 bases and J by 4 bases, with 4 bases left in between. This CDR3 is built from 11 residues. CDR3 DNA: TGTGCCAGCAGACTATACAATGAGCAGTTCTTC. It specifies CASRLYNEQFF.

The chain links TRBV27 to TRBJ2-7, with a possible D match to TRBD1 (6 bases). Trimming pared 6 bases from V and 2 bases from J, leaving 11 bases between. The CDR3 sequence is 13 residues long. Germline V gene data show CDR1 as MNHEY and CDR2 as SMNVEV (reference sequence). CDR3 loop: CASSRDTAYEQYF. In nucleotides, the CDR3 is TGTGCCAGCAGCCGGGACACCGCCTACGAGCAGTACTTC.

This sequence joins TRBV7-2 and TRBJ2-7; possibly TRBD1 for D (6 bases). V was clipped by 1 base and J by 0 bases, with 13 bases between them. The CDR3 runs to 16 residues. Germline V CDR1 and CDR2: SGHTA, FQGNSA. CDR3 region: CASSLEVARGSYEQYF. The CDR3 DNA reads TGTGCCAGCAGCTTAGAGGTGGCCAGGGGCTCCTACGAGCAGTACTTC.

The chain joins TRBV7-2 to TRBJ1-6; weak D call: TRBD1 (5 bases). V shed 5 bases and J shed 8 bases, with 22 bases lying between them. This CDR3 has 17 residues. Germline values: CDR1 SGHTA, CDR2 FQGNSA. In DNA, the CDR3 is TGTGCCAGCAGCCCCGGTGGGTACACTCTAGGGGATTCACCCCTCCACTTT. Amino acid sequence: CASSPGGYTLGDSPLHF.

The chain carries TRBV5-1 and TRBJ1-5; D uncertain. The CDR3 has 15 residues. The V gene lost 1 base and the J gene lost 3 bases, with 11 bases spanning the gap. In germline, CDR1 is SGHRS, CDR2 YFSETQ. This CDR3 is CASSLRGDSNQPQHF. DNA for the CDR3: TGCGCCAGCAGCTTGCGGGGAGATTCCAATCAGCCCCAGCATTTT.